This TCR beta chain derives from a study of vaccination and CD4 T cells after COVID-19. The study's findings and limits: With convalescent patients, a median around 86% of reactive clones emerged solely after vaccination.

TCRdb reanalysed the PCR reads using MiXCR and keeps one entry per CDR3 protein. In the table there are about 30,000 distinct CDR3 sequences, roughly 50% of which are singletons. A few counts support this clonotype. The antigen is unknown. V was shortened by 2 bases and J by 7 bases, with 11 bases between the two germline ends. The CDR3 spans 12 residues. Germline V gene data show CDR1 as DFQATT and CDR2 as SNEGSKA (reference sequence). Documented time point: late sampling 161 to 241 days after vaccination in three convalescent patients. This material consisted of CD4+ T cells from blood, taken about 7 months after SARS-CoV-2 vaccination. The chain carries TRBV20-1 and TRBJ1-2; a possible D gene is TRBD1 (6 bases). This clonotype was sampled from a human donor who had recovered from COVID-19. The CDR3 reads CSARRGAGGYTF. Here the CDR3 DNA reads TGCAGTGCTAGAAGGGGGGCCGGTGGCTACACCTTC.